Sequencing of this T cell receptor beta chain was carried out in a study of monozygotic twins with inflammatory bowel disease. The study, taken as a whole, reports: Patient-specific immunosuppressive treatments may have made repertoires more variable. By inverse Simpson index, TCRbeta diversity was lower in IBD patients than in healthy co-twins.

With respect to this clonotype: The target antigen is unknown.

From germline, CDR1 is DFQATT and CDR2 SNEGSKA (reference sequence). This CDR3 comprises 17 residues. The template-switching step introduced UMIs that carried a 6-nucleotide sample barcode. Both the TCRalpha cDNA and the TCRbeta cDNA were taken through two nested PCRs, lasting around 15 and 9 cycles. TCRdb reprocessed the 5' RACE reads and stores each CDR3 protein as one record, lacking DNA. The ten most abundant clones cover roughly 2% of a sample with 300,000 to 350,000 distinct CDR3 sequences. The sequenced material came from blood. The genes are TRBV20-1 and TRBJ2-1; the D call of TRBD2 rests on TCRdb alone, since no DNA is present to check it. The clonotype originates from a human donor with ulcerative colitis or Crohn's disease, or a healthy co-twin of an affected twin (not recorded which). CDR3 in amino acids: CSARSLAGGPGYNEQFF.